One sample yielded the 25 T cell receptor beta chains listed below, sequenced in a study of cytomegalovirus exposure and HLA in healthy donors. 13 Jbeta primers and 60 Vbeta primers were used for the PCR. Clones were sequenced by immunoSEQ multiplex PCR, and TCRdb holds only the in-frame ones, with some missing. The data show around 150,000 clones, about three quarters seen once. Specimen: PBMCs. These receptors were collected from a man aged 45 to 65 in good health and CMV-seropositive.

This clone has just a few counts. The CDR3 reads CASIPYRVGGTDTQYF. Here the CDR3 DNA reads TGTGCCAGCATCCCTTACAGGGTCGGGGGCACAGATACGCAGTATTTT. The rearrangement joins TRBV5-6 to TRBJ2-3, with D tentatively TRBD1 (6 bases). This CDR3 has 16 amino acids. Germline CDR1 and CDR2: SGHDT and YYEEEE. Trimming pared 6 bases from V and 1 base from J, leaving 18 bases between.

This clone has just a few counts. The genes are TRBV4-2 and TRBJ2-1, with TRBD1 identical over 7 bases. The CDR3 covers 14 residues. Germline assignment: CDR1 LGHNA and CDR2 YNFKEQ. After removal of 9 bases from V and 3 bases from J, the junction contained 8 bases not matched to a gene. CDR3 sequence: CASRRDSFYNEQFF. Written as DNA, the CDR3 is TGTGCCAGTCGTCGGGACAGCTTCTACAATGAGCAGTTCTTC.

This chain connects TRBV11-1 to TRBJ1-1, with D tentatively TRBD1 (6 bases). Per germline, CDR1 SGHAT and CDR2 FQDESV (reference sequence). V was shortened by 1 base and J by 11 bases, with 11 bases between the two germline ends. This CDR3 is 12 amino acids long. The CDR3 region is CASSLGGHVAFF. Written as DNA, the CDR3 is TGTGCCAGCAGCTTAGGGGGACATGTGGCTTTCTTT.

The chain couples TRBV14 to TRBJ2-3; 11 positions match TRBD1. The CDR3 contains 15 residues. V was pared by 2 bases and J by 4 bases, with 2 bases of the junction left unmatched. The germline V gene encodes CDR1 SGHDN and CDR2 FVKESK. CDR3 DNA: TGTGCCAGCAGCCAACCGGGACAGGGGGCAGATACGCAGTATTTT. Its protein is CASSQPGQGADTQYF.

The J gene is TRBJ2-3, the V gene TRBV6-1; weak D call: TRBD1 (5 bases). The germline V gene has CDR1 MNHNS and CDR2 SASEGT. With 5 bases removed from V and 2 bases from J, the gap between germline ends came to 14 bases. The CDR3 covers 15 residues. CDR3 sequence reads: CASSHRGQYTDTQYF. The DNA of the CDR3 is TGTGCCAGCAGTCACCGAGGACAATACACAGATACGCAGTATTTT.

This chain uses TRBV18 with TRBJ1-5, with 7 nucleotides matching TRBD1. The germline V gene encodes CDR1 KGHSH and CDR2 LQKENI. CDR3 size: 14 residues. The V and J ends lost 4 bases and 2 bases, in that order; junction bases with no gene match: 2. CDR3 sequence reads: CASSLGTGNQPQHF. The CDR3 bases are TGTGCCAGCTCACTCGGGACAGGCAATCAGCCCCAGCATTTT.

The chain employs TRBV10-2 and TRBJ1-2; D might be TRBD1 (5 bases). Germline V gene lookup returns CDR1 WSHSY and CDR2 SAAADI. The CDR3 is made up of 14 amino acids. V was pared by 0 bases and J by 4 bases, with 9 bases between. CDR3 residues: CASSESAGPYGYTF. CDR3 nucleotides: TGCGCCAGCAGTGAGTCTGCAGGGCCCTATGGCTACACCTTC.

CDR3 nucleotide sequence: TGTGCCAGCAGCTCCAGGGCCCTCCCCCAGCATTTT. Translating it yields CASSSRALPQHF. The rearrangement links TRBV5-6 to TRBJ1-5, with a tentative D call TRBD1 (5 bases). Deletions cut 3 bases from V and 10 bases from J, with 11 bases between. Germline CDR1 and CDR2: SGHDT and YYEEEE. The CDR3 contains 12 residues.

This clone occurred once. This chain uses TRBV18 with TRBJ1-3, with 11 bases that match TRBD1. CDR3 length: 17 residues. After removal of 2 bases from V and 3 bases from J, the junction contained 6 bases not matched to a gene. The germline gives CDR1 KGHSH, CDR2 LQKENI. CDR3 in amino acids: CASSPTGQGANGNTIYF. The CDR3, as DNA: TGTGCCAGCTCACCAACTGGACAGGGGGCGAATGGAAACACCATATATTTT.

As regards this clone: Mismatch with germline at one junction end may stem from a read error. The chain joins TRBV28 to TRBJ1-1, with D possibly TRBD1 on 6 matching bases. In germline, CDR1 is MDHEN, CDR2 SYDVKM. The CDR3 has 12 amino acids. The CDR3 sequence is CASKGVGPRSHF. The CDR3, as DNA: TGTGCCAGCAAGGGGGTGGGCCCCCGCAGCCACTTT.

The J gene is TRBJ2-5, the V gene TRBV5-5; D ambiguous. This CDR3 is 12 amino acids long. CDR1 SGHKS and CDR2 YYEKEE come from the germline V gene (reference sequence). Trimming removed 5 bases at V and 5 bases at J, with 10 bases between. The CDR3 nucleotides read TGTGCCAGCAGTGCCTGGGCGGAGACCCAGTACTTC. It is translated as CASSAWAETQYF.

This rearrangement joins TRBV5-1 to TRBJ2-3; a possible D gene is TRBD2 (5 bases). Germline CDR1 reads SGHRS; CDR2 reads YFSETQ. V was trimmed by 6 bases and J by 5 bases, leaving 19 bases between them. This CDR3 has 15 residues. Here the CDR3 reads CASTFSWTAGDTQYF. CDR3 DNA sequence: TGCGCCAGCACTTTCTCTTGGACGGCGGGAGATACGCAGTATTTT.

This chain uses TRBV20-1 with TRBJ1-3, with D uncertain. V lost 4 bases and J lost 4, with 5 bases in between. Germline CDR1 and CDR2: DFQATT and SNEGSKA (reference sequence). The CDR3 has 11 residues. The CDR3: CSAKQGNTIYF. CDR3 nucleotides: TGCAGTGCTAAACAGGGAAACACCATATATTTT.

This clone showed up just once. V gene TRBV9 combines with J gene TRBJ2-6; 8 bases match TRBD1. V dropped 5 bases and J dropped 4; count of bases not matched to a gene: 5. Looked up from germline, CDR1 is SGDLS and CDR2 is YYNGEE. The CDR3 length is 15 residues. CDR3 nucleotide sequence: TGTGCCAGCAGAAAGGACAGGGCCGGGGCCAACGTCCTGACTTTC. Encoded protein: CASRKDRAGANVLTF. Full variable domain (rest looked up from reference TRBV9 and TRBJ2-6): DSGVTQTPKHLITATGQRVTLRCSPRSGDLSVYWYQQSLDQGLQFLIQYYNGEERAKGNILERFSAQQFPDLHSELNLSSLELGDSALYFCASRKDRAGANVLTFGAGSRLTVL.

The DNA for the CDR3 is TGTGCCAGTAGTCCCCGACAGAGCACTGAAGCTTTCTTT. Translated: CASSPRQSTEAFF. V usage is TRBV19 and J usage is TRBJ1-1, with a possible D match to TRBD1 (5 bases). The CDR3 sequence is 13 residues long. Germline V gives CDR1 LNHDA, CDR2 SQIVND (reference sequence). The ends were cut back, 5 bases at V and 4 bases at J, with 11 bases in the middle.

This sequence joins TRBV2 and TRBJ1-1; no definite D call. This CDR3 spans 11 amino acids. Germline CDR1 SNHLY, CDR2 FYNNEI. Trimming stripped 10 bases from V and 5 bases from J, with 11 bases between. The CDR3 sequence is CATGSPTEAFF. CDR3 nucleotides: TGTGCCACCGGTAGTCCAACTGAAGCTTTCTTT.

The V call is TRBV14, the J call TRBJ2-1; tentative D call: TRBD1 (5 bases). Between the trimmed V and J ends, which lost 1 base and 4 bases, there was a span of 5 bases. The CDR3 length is 13 residues. Per the germline V gene, CDR1 is SGHDN and CDR2 is FVKESK. The chain's CDR3 is CASSQAGYNEQFF. The CDR3 DNA sequence: TGTGCCAGCAGCCAAGCAGGGTACAATGAGCAGTTCTTC.

This chain uses TRBV19 with TRBJ2-2; 9 nucleotides match TRBD1. CDR1 and CDR2 (germline): LNHDA, SQIVND (reference sequence). The CDR3 covers 18 residues. After removal of 7 bases from V and 4 bases from J, the junction contained 16 bases not matched to a gene. The CDR3 here is CASKLPASGTGTTGELFF. The CDR3 nucleotides read TGTGCCAGTAAGCTGCCGGCCTCGGGGACAGGGACCACCGGGGAGCTGTTTTTT.

The CDR3 spells CASGKSAGSSTDTQYF. DNA of the CDR3: TGTGCCAGCGGGAAATCAGCGGGGTCTAGCACAGATACGCAGTATTTT. The V gene is TRBV7-8, the J gene TRBJ2-3; 7 positions match TRBD2. This CDR3 region has 16 residues. Germline lookup yields CDR1 SGHVS and CDR2 FQNEAQ. With 8 bases clipped from V and 0 bases from J, the junction kept 11 bases outside the gene matches.

The chain is built from TRBV7-3 and TRBJ2-5, with 8 bases that match TRBD2. The V and J ends lost 2 bases and 2 bases, in that order; junction bases with no gene match: 1. Germline V lookup: CDR1 SGHTA, CDR2 FQGTGA. The CDR3 spans 14 residues. The CDR3 DNA follows: TGTGCCAGCAGCTTAGCGGGGGGACAAGAGACCCAGTACTTC. Encoded protein: CASSLAGGQETQYF.

J is TRBJ2-5 and V is TRBV7-8, with 7 bases aligning to TRBD2. V was clipped by 5 bases and J by 7 bases; unmatched bases: 13. Germline loops: CDR1 SGHVS, CDR2 FQNEAQ. CDR3 size: 15 residues. The CDR3 spells CASSKGTTAGGTQYF. In DNA, the CDR3 is TGTGCCAGCAGCAAGGGGACTACGGCCGGGGGGACCCAGTACTTC.

Only a few counts were recorded for this clone. The chain is built from TRBV5-6 and TRBJ2-1; TRBD2 matches 8 bases. Germline values: CDR1 SGHDT, CDR2 YYEEEE. This CDR3 region has 14 residues. J lost 7 bases, V lost 2 bases, and 5 bases had no gene match. This CDR3 reads CASSFGTRPNEQFF. The CDR3 DNA is TGTGCCAGCAGCTTCGGGACTAGGCCAAATGAGCAGTTCTTC.

This clone has just one count. The chain couples TRBV7-2 to TRBJ1-4; 7 nucleotides match TRBD1. This CDR3 is 14 amino acids long. The germline V gene encodes CDR1 SGHTA and CDR2 FQGNSA. With V trimmed by 4 bases and J by 2 bases, 1 base remained unmatched. CDR3 protein: CASSSQGTNEKLFF. CDR3 DNA sequence: TGTGCCAGCAGCTCACAGGGGACTAATGAAAAACTGTTTTTT.

The gene calls are TRBV28 and TRBJ1-5, with D unresolved. CDR3 length: 15 amino acids. Germline CDR1 and CDR2: MDHEN and SYDVKM. The germline V and J ends were trimmed by 5 bases and 0 bases, with 11 bases remaining between them. CDR3 nucleotides: TGTGCCAGCAGTCCCGCAGATGTTAGCAATCAGCCCCAGCATTTT. Translating it yields CASSPADVSNQPQHF.

In DNA, the CDR3 is TGCGCCAGCAGCGTGCAGGAGGGGGCCAGGGATGAGCAGTTCTTC. Its protein is CASSVQEGARDEQFF. The chain is built from TRBV5-1 and TRBJ2-1, with TRBD1 as a possible D gene (7 bases). V gave up 4 bases and J gave up 8 bases, with 19 bases separating them. Germline lookup yields CDR1 SGHRS and CDR2 YFSETQ. The CDR3 covers 15 residues.